This T cell receptor beta chain was profiled in a study of T cells in lung cancer brain metastases. Profiling relied on immunoSEQ multiplex PCR, and the TCRdb table lists in-frame clones only, not all of them. The profile shows about 5,500 clones, about 84% of them singletons. Germline loops: CDR1 MNHEY, CDR2 SVGAGI. V was clipped by 2 bases and J by 4 bases, with 9 bases between them. The CDR3 loop spans 14 amino acids. The J gene is TRBJ2-1, the V gene TRBV6-5; a possible D gene is TRBD1 (5 bases). The source is a woman between 50 and 59 years old with non-small cell lung cancer that had spread to the brain. Sequencing was done on a sample of tumor tissue from a brain metastasis. The CDR3 sequence: CASSYSGAYNEQFF. CDR3 DNA: TGTGCCAGCAGTTACAGTGGGGCGTACAATGAGCAGTTCTTC.